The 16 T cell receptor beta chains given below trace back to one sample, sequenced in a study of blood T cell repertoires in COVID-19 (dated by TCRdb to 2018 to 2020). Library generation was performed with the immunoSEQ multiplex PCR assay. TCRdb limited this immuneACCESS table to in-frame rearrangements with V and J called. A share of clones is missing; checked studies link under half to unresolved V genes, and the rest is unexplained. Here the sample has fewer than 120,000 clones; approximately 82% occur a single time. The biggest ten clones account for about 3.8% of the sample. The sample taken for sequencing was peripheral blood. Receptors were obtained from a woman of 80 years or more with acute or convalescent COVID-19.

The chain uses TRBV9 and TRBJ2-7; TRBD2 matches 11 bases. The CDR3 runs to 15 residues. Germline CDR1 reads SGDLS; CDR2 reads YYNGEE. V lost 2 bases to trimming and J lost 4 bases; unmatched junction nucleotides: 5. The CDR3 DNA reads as TGTGCCAGCAGCGTTAGCGGGGGGGCCCTGTACGAGCAGTACTTC. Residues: CASSVSGGALYEQYF. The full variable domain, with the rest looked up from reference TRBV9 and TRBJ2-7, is DSGVTQTPKHLITATGQRVTLRCSPRSGDLSVYWYQQSLDQGLQFLIQYYNGEERAKGNILERFSAQQFPDLHSELNLSSLELGDSALYFCASSVSGGALYEQYFGPGTRLTVT.

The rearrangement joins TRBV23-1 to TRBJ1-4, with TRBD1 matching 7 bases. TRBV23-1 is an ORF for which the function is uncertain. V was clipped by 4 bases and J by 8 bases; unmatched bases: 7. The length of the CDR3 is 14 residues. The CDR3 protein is CASSPGQVQEKLFF. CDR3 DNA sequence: TGCGCCAGCAGTCCTGGACAGGTGCAGGAAAAACTGTTTTTT.

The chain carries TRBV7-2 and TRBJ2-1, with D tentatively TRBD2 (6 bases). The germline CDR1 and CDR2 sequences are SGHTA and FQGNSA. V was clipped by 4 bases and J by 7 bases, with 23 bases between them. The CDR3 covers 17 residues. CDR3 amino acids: CASSSDFSGPGQNEQFF. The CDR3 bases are TGTGCCAGCAGCTCTGATTTTAGCGGACCCGGGCAAAATGAGCAGTTCTTC.

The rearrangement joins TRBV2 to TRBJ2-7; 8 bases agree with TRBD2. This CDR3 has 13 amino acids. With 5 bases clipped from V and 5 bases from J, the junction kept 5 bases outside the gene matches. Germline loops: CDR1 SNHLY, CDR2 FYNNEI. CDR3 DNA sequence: TGTGCCAGCAGTTTAGCGGGGTTGAACGAGCAGTACTTC. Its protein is CASSLAGLNEQYF.

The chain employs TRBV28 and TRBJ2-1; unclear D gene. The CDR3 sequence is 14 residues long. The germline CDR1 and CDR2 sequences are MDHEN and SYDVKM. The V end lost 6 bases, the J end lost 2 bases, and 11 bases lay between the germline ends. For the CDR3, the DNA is TGTGCCAGCAGAACGGGTTACCCCTACAATGAGCAGTTCTTC. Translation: CASRTGYPYNEQFF.

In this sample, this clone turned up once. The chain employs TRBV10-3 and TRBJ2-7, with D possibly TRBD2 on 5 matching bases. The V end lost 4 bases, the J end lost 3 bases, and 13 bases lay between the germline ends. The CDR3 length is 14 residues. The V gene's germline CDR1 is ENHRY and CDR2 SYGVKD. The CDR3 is CAISVQEEDYEQYF. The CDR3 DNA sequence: TGTGCCATCAGTGTGCAGGAGGAGGACTACGAGCAGTACTTC.

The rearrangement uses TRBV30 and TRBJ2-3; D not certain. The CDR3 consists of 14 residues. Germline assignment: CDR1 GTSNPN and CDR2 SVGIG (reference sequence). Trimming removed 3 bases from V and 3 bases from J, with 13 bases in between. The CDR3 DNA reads TGTGCCTGGAGCGTGACAATCGCGACAGATACGCAGTATTTT. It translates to CAWSVTIATDTQYF.

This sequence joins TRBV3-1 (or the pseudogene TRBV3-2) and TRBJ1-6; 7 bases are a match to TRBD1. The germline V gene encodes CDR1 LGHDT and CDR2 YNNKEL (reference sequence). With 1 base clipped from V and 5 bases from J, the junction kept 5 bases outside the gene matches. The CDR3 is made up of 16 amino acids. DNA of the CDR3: TGTGCCAGCAGCCAAGGGTCTGGGACAGATAATTCACCCCTCCACTTT. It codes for CASSQGSGTDNSPLHF.

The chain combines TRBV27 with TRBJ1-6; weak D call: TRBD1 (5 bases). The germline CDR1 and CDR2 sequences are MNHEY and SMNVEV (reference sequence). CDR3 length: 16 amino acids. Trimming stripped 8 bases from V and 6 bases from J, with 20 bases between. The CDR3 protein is CASRRGQANVNSPLHF. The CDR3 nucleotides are TGTGCCAGCCGTAGGGGTCAAGCGAACGTTAATTCACCCCTCCACTTT.

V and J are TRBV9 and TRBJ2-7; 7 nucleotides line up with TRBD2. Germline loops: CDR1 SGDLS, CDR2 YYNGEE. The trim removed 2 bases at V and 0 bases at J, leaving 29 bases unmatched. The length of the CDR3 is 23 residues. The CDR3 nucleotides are TGTGCCAGCAGCGTCTCCTCTAAGCATTCGGAACTAGCGACCGGATTGAGCTCCTACGAGCAGTACTTC. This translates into CASSVSSKHSELATGLSSYEQYF.

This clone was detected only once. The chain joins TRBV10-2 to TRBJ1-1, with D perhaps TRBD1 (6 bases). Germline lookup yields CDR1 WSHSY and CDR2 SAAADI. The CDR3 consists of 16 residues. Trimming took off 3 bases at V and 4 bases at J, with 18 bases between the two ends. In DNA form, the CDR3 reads TGCGCCAGCAGTGACACCCGAACAGGGTGGAGCACTGAAGCTTTCTTT. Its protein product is CASSDTRTGWSTEAFF.

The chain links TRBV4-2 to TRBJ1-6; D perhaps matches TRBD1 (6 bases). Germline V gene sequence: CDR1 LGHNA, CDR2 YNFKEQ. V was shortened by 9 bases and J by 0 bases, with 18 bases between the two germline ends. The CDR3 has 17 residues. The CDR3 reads CASGDRQSSSYNSPLHF. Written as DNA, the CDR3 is TGTGCCAGTGGTGACAGGCAATCGAGCTCCTATAATTCACCCCTCCACTTT.

CDR3: CASRVLAGADTQYF. The CDR3 DNA reads as TGTGCCAGCAGAGTCCTAGCGGGAGCAGATACGCAGTATTTT. J is TRBJ2-3 and V is TRBV6-5, with 10 positions matching TRBD2. CDR3 length: 14 residues. V was pared by 6 bases and J by 4 bases, with 4 bases of the junction left unmatched. Germline CDR1 reads MNHEY; CDR2 reads SVGAGI.

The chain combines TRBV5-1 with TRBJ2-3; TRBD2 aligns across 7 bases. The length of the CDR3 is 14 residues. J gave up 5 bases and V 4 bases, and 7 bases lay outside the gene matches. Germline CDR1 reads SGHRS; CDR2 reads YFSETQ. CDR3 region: CASSPGLQIDTQYF. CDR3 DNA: TGCGCCAGCAGCCCGGGACTACAAATAGATACGCAGTATTTT.

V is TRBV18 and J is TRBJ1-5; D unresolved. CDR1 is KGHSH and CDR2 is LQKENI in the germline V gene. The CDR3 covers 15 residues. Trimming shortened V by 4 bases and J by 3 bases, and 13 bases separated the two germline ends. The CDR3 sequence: CASSLQYSDNQPQHF. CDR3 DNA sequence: TGTGCCAGCTCACTACAGTATTCGGACAATCAGCCCCAGCATTTT.

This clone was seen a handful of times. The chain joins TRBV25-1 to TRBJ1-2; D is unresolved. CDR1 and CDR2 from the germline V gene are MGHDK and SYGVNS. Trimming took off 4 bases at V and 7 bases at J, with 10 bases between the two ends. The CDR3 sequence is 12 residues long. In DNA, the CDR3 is TGTGCCAGCAGTGTTGCCCGCGGTGGCTACACCTTC. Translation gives CASSVARGGYTF.